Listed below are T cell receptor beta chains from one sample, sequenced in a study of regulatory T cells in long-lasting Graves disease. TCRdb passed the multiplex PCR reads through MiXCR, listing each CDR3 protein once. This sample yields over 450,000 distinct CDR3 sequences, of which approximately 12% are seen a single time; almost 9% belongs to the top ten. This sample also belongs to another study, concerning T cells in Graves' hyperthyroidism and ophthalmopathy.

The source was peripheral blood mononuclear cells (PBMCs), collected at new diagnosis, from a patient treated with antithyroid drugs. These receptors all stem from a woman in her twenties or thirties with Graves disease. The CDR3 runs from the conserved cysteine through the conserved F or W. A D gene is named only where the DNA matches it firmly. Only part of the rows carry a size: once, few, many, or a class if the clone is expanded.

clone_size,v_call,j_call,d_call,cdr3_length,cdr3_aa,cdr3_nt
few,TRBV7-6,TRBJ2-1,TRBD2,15,CASSWGGRVQETQCF,TGTGCCAGCAGTTGGGGCGGGAGGGTCCAAGAGACCCAGTGCTTC
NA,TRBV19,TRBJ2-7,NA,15,CASSPRLTSSYEQYF,TGTGCCAGTAGCCCTCGATTAACCTCCTCCTACGAGCAGTACTTC
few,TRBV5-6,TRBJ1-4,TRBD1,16,CASSSQGAVSNEKLFF,TGTGCCAGCAGTTCCCAGGGGGCGGTTTCTAATGAAAAACTGTTTTTT
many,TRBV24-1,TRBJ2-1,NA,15,CATSVAGLTYNEQFF,TGTGCCACCAGTGTCGCCGGACTCACCTACAATGAGCAGTTCTTC
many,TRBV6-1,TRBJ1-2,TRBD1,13,CASKMTGDYGYTF,TGTGCCAGCAAGATGACAGGGGACTATGGCTACACCTTC
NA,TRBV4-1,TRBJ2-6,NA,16,CASSLGVGAGANVLTF,TGCGCCAGCAGCCTAGGGGTTGGGGCTGGGGCCAACGTCCTGACTTTC
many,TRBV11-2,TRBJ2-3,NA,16,CASSSDGTSGTDTQYF,TGTGCCAGCAGCTCTGACGGGACCTCTGGCACAGATACGCAGTATTTT
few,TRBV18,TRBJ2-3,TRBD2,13,CASSEAGPDTQYF,TGTGCCAGCTCAGAAGCGGGACCAGATACGCAGTATTTT
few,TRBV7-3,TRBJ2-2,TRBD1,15,CASSLGQAYSGELFF,TGTGCCAGCAGCTTGGGACAGGCTTACTCCGGGGAGCTGTTTTTT
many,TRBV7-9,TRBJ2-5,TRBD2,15,CASSLGIAGKETQYF,TGTGCCAGCAGCTTGGGAATAGCGGGAAAAGAGACCCAGTACTTC
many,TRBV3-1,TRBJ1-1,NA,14,CASSARVTDTEAFF,TGTGCCAGCAGCGCGAGGGTTACTGACACTGAAGCTTTCTTT
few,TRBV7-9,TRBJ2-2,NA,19,CASSLALIKGGGAPGELFF,TGTGCCAGCAGCTTAGCGCTAATAAAAGGCGGAGGGGCCCCGGGGGAGCTGTTTTTT
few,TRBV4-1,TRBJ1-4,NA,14,CASSQVSLGGKLFF,TGCGCCAGCAGCCAAGTTTCTCTTGGCGGGAAACTGTTTTTT
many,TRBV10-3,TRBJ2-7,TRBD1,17,CAISESIQGVGSYEQYF,TGTGCCATCAGTGAGTCTATCCAGGGGGTGGGCTCCTACGAGCAGTACTTC
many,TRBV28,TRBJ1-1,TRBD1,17,CASSRPGQGYMNTEAFF,TGTGCCAGCAGTAGACCGGGACAGGGCTACATGAACACTGAAGCTTTCTTT
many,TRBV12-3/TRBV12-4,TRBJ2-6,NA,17,CASSLAGIYSGANVLTF,TGTGCCAGCAGTTTGGCAGGGATTTACTCTGGGGCCAACGTCCTGACTTTC
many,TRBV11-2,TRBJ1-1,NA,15,CASSLDLAVNTEAFF,TGTGCCAGCAGCTTAGATTTGGCCGTCAACACTGAAGCTTTCTTT
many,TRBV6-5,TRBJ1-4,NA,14,CASSSLGPYEKLFF,TGTGCCAGCAGTTCTCTAGGGCCTTATGAAAAACTGTTTTTT
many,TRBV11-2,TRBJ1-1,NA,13,CASSPGTMGEAFF,TGTGCCAGCAGCCCCGGAACGATGGGTGAAGCTTTCTTT
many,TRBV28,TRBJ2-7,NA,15,CASSSPGLGYYEQYF,TGTGCCAGCAGCTCCCCCGGGCTGGGCTACTACGAGCAGTACTTC
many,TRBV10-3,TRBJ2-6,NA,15,CAHGDRSSGANVLTF,TGTGCCCACGGCGACAGAAGCTCTGGGGCCAACGTCCTGACTTTC
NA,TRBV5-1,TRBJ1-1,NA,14,CASSLRARPKEAFF,TGCGCCAGCAGCTTGAGAGCCAGGCCAAAAGAAGCTTTCTTT
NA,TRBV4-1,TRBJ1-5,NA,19,CASSQDYVERQVLDQPQHF,TGCGCCAGCAGCCAAGATTATGTTGAGAGACAGGTGTTGGATCAGCCCCAGCATTTT
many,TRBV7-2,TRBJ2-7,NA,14,CASSMYSVPYEQYF,TGTGCCAGCAGTATGTACAGTGTCCCCTACGAGCAGTACTTC
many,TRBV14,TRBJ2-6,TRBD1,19,CASSQERQGVLYGANVLTF,TGTGCCAGCAGCCAAGAGAGACAGGGGGTTCTATATGGGGCCAACGTCCTGACTTTC
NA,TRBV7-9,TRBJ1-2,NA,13,CASRAPGGYGYTF,TGTGCCAGCAGGGCTCCGGGGGGTTATGGCTACACCTTC
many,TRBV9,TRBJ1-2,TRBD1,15,CASSREDRGPLGYTF,TGTGCCAGCAGCAGAGAGGACAGGGGGCCTCTTGGCTACACCTTC
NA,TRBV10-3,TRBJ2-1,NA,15,CAISDPGTPYNEQFF,TGTGCCATCAGTGACCCAGGGACGCCCTACAATGAGCAGTTCTTC
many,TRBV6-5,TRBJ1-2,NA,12,CASSYTLYGYTF,TGTGCCAGCAGTTATACCCTGTATGGCTACACCTTC
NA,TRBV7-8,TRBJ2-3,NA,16,CASSLDGIINTDTQYF,TGTGCCAGCAGCTTAGACGGGATTATCAACACAGATACGCAGTATTTT
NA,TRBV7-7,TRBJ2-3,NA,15,CASSRTRDLTDTQYF,TGTGCCAGCAGCCGCACCCGGGACCTCACAGATACGCAGTATTTT
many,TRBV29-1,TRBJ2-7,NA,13,CSVVLQSSYEQYF,TGCAGCGTTGTGCTACAGAGCTCCTACGAGCAGTACTTC
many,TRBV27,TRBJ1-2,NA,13,CASSSRVVGGYTF,TGTGCCAGCAGTTCAAGGGTGGTAGGTGGCTACACCTTC
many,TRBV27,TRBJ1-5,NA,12,CASSGRGQPQHF,TGTGCCAGCAGTGGGAGGGGACAGCCCCAGCATTTT
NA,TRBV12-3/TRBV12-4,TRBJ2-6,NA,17,CASSAGAKGSGANVLTF,TGTGCCAGCTCCGCCGGGGCCAAGGGCTCTGGGGCCAACGTCCTGACTTTC
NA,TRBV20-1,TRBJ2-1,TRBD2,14,CSARIAGGPNEQFF,TGCAGTGCTAGAATAGCGGGAGGGCCGAATGAGCAGTTCTTC
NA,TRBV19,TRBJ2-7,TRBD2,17,CASRTRRGLAGGGEQYF,TGTGCCAGTAGGACCCGCAGGGGACTAGCGGGAGGTGGCGAGCAGTACTTC
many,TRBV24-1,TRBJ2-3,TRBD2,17,CATSDRPGLASTDTQYF,TGTGCCACCAGTGATCGACCGGGACTAGCATCCACAGATACGCAGTATTTT
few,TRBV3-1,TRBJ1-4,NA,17,CASSQGITGNRIGKLFF,TGTGCCAGCAGCCAGGGTATTACCGGGAATCGTATAGGAAAACTGTTTTTT
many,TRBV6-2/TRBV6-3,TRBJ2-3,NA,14,CASSYGAGTDTQYF,TGTGCCAGCAGTTACGGAGCGGGCACAGATACGCAGTATTTT
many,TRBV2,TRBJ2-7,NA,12,CANSESGYEQYF,TGTGCCAACAGTGAATCCGGCTACGAGCAGTACTTC
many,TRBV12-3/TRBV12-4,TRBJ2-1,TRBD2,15,CASSISGRAYNEQFF,TGTGCCAGCAGCATTAGCGGGAGGGCCTACAATGAGCAGTTCTTC
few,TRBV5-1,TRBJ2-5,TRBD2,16,CASSLLPSGSGETQYF,TGCGCCAGCAGCTTATTGCCTAGCGGGAGTGGGGAGACCCAGTACTTC
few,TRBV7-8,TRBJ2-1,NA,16,CASSGVVREIYNEQFF,TGTGCCAGCAGCGGGGTCGTGAGGGAGATCTACAATGAGCAGTTCTTC